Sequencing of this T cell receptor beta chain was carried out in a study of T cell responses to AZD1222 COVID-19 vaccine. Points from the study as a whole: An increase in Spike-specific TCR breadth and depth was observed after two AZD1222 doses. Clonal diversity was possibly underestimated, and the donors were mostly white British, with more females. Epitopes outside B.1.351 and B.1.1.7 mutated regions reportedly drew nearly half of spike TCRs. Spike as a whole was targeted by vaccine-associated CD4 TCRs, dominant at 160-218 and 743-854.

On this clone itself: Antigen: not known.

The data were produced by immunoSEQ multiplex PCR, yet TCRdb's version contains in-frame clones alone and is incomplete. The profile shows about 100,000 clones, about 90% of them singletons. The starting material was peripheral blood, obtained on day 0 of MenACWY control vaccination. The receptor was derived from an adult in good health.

CDR3: CASSVAPGAGFTSPLHF. The CDR3 DNA is TGTGCCAGCAGCGTAGCTCCGGGGGCCGGGTTTACCTCACCCCTCCACTTT. The rearrangement joins TRBV9 to TRBJ1-6; D may be TRBD1 (6 bases). The length of the CDR3 is 17 residues. V was shortened by 0 bases and J by 10 bases, with 20 bases between the two germline ends. The germline V gene has CDR1 SGDLS and CDR2 YYNGEE.